The clone carrying this T cell receptor (beta chain) was recorded many times. No antigen is known for it. These data are taken from a study of T cells in Graves' hyperthyroidism and ophthalmopathy. TCR beta CDR3 region amplification was performed from RNA transcripts. A first-round RT-PCR of the TCR CDR3 used the HTBI primer set. TCRdb ran MiXCR on the multiplex PCR reads and lists one entry per CDR3 protein. The profile shows some 700,000 distinct CDR3 sequences, approximately 15% of them singletons. Exclusion criteria comprised uncontrolled infection, other autoimmune disease, pregnancy or lactation. Germline V gene sequence: CDR1 MNHNS, CDR2 SASEGT. The CDR3 covers 15 residues. The V gene lost 6 bases and the J gene lost 4 bases, with 18 bases spanning the gap. Study outcomes and limitations: Most thyroid-expanded clonotypes above 0.001 were also found in blood. Ophthalmopathy and stable hyperthyroidism were told apart by a 13 V-J model.

The J gene is TRBJ1-2, the V gene TRBV6-1; D is undetermined. The clonotype was recovered from a man between 50 and 59 years old with Graves' hyperthyroidism. The sequencing input was blood. The CDR3 bases are TGTGCCAGCAGAGGGTCGGGGTTGGGTACCTATGGCTACACCTTC. Protein: CASRGSGLGTYGYTF.